The next 23 T cell receptor beta chains were all read from a single sample in a study of cytomegalovirus exposure and HLA in healthy donors. The study ran its PCR with 60 Vbeta and 13 Jbeta primers. Using immunoSEQ multiplex PCR, the repertoire was profiled, and TCRdb retains in-frame clones only, with some absent. The sample records under 150,000 clones, over 60% being singletons. The sequencing sample was made of PBMCs. These receptors were taken from a human donor in good health.

A single count supports this clone. The chain recombines TRBV19 with TRBJ2-3, with a possible D match to TRBD1 (5 bases). The V end was cut by 5 bases, the J end by 5 bases, with 14 bases between. The CDR3 has 14 amino acids. The V gene's germline CDR1 is LNHDA and CDR2 SQIVND (reference sequence). Written as DNA, the CDR3 is TGTGCCAGTAGTCAGGCAGGGAACGGAGATACGCAGTATTTT. Its protein is CASSQAGNGDTQYF.

V gene TRBV7-2 combines with J gene TRBJ2-3, with 8 bases that match TRBD2. Germline CDR1 reads SGHTA; CDR2 reads FQGNSA. The CDR3 covers 15 residues. Trimming removed 4 bases from V and 1 base from J; junction bases left unmatched: 4. Here the CDR3 DNA reads TGTGCCAGCAGCTACGACGGGGGGGGCACAGATACGCAGTATTTT. Its protein is CASSYDGGGTDTQYF.

The CDR3 DNA reads as TGTGCCAGCTCACCCCGGGCGGGAGAGCTCAATGAGCAGTTCTTC. This gives the protein CASSPRAGELNEQFF. V is TRBV18 and J is TRBJ2-1; TRBD2 matches at 7 bases. The CDR3 runs to 15 residues. Germline CDR1 and CDR2: KGHSH and LQKENI. The ends lost 3 bases at V and 6 bases at J; junction bases unmatched: 8.

This clone was counted a few times. This chain links TRBV5-1 with TRBJ1-3, with D maybe TRBD1 (5 bases). This CDR3 has 16 amino acids. The V end lost 0 bases, the J end lost 0 bases, and 10 bases lay between the germline ends. Germline lookup yields CDR1 SGHRS and CDR2 YFSETQ. The CDR3 nucleotides are TGCGCCAGCAGCTTGGGGTGGGGCAGCTCTGGAAACACCATATATTTT. Its protein is CASSLGWGSSGNTIYF.

This chain links TRBV7-7 with TRBJ2-5; 7 nucleotides agree with TRBD2. V gave up 7 bases and J gave up 9 bases; unmatched junction bases: 11. Germline CDR1 SSHAT, CDR2 FNYEAQ (reference sequence). The CDR3 is 13 residues long. The CDR3 coding sequence is TGTGCCAGCAATCTGGGGGGGTCGGGGCCCCAGTACTTC. Translated, it gives CASNLGGSGPQYF.

V is TRBV10-3 and J is TRBJ1-1; 9 bases match TRBD1. This CDR3 has 14 residues. Germline assignment: CDR1 ENHRY and CDR2 SYGVKD. V shed 6 bases, J shed 2 bases, and the junction held 4 bases outside the gene matches. CDR3 loop: CAIRMGQGNTEAFF. The CDR3 DNA reads as TGTGCCATCAGGATGGGACAGGGTAACACTGAAGCTTTCTTT.

The V gene is TRBV9, the J gene TRBJ2-6, with D perhaps TRBD2 (5 bases). In germline, CDR1 is SGDLS, CDR2 YYNGEE. Trimming stripped 0 bases from V and 0 bases from J, with 13 bases between. The CDR3 length is 18 residues. This CDR3 reads CASSVGGFPSSGANVLTF. CDR3 bases: TGTGCCAGCAGCGTAGGAGGGTTCCCCTCCTCTGGGGCCAACGTCCTGACTTTC.

This chain joins TRBV7-6 and TRBJ2-6; tentatively, D is TRBD1 (5 bases). The V and J ends lost 4 bases and 4 bases respectively, with 11 bases between them. Germline values: CDR1 SGHVS, CDR2 FNYEAQ. This CDR3 is built from 15 residues. The CDR3 sequence: CASSSRVPGANVLTF. The DNA of the CDR3 is TGTGCCAGCAGCTCCAGGGTACCCGGGGCCAACGTCCTGACTTTC.

The genes are TRBV14 and TRBJ2-3; 7 nucleotides line up with TRBD2. There are 15 residues in the CDR3. Germline CDR1 is SGHDN and CDR2 is FVKESK. The V gene end was trimmed by 4 bases and the J gene end by 4 bases; junction bases not matched to a gene: 8. The DNA for the CDR3 is TGTGCCAGCAGCCCGAGACTAGCTGGGGCAGATACGCAGTATTTT. This codes for CASSPRLAGADTQYF.

The CDR3: CASAGGTYNEQFF. The CDR3 region has the DNA TGTGCTAGTGCCGGAGGCACCTACAATGAGCAGTTCTTC. The chain recombines TRBV12-5 with TRBJ2-1; perhaps TRBD2 as D (5 bases). Germline V lookup: CDR1 LGHNT, CDR2 FRNRAP. The V and J ends lost 7 bases and 2 bases respectively, with 9 bases between them. The length of the CDR3 is 13 residues.

V is TRBV27 and J is TRBJ1-2, with 10 bases aligning to TRBD1. V gave up 6 bases and J gave up 4 bases; unmatched junction bases: 8. This CDR3 contains 15 residues. Germline CDR1 MNHEY, CDR2 SMNVEV (reference sequence). The CDR3 sequence is CASRRDRGPFYGYTF. CDR3 nucleotides: TGTGCCAGCAGGCGCGACAGGGGGCCTTTCTATGGCTACACCTTC.

CDR3 sequence: CASSYGQGETQYF. The CDR3 DNA is TGTGCCAGCAGCTACGGACAGGGGGAGACCCAGTACTTC. The V gene is TRBV11-2, the J gene TRBJ2-5, with 9 bases matching TRBD1. The germline V gene has CDR1 SGHAT and CDR2 FQNNGV. This CDR3 has 13 residues. The V segment lost 4 bases and the J segment 5 bases; nucleotides outside the gene matches: 2.

The chain employs TRBV5-4 and TRBJ1-2; possible D gene TRBD1, 5 bases. Germline CDR1 is SGHNT and CDR2 is YYREEE (reference sequence). This CDR3 comprises 14 residues. The ends were cut back, 0 bases at V and 5 bases at J, with 11 bases in the middle. DNA for the CDR3: TGTGCCAGCAGCTTGGATTGGGGGGGGTATGGCTACACCTTC. Protein sequence: CASSLDWGGYGYTF.

The chain couples TRBV28 to TRBJ2-7; D is undetermined. Germline assignment: CDR1 MDHEN and CDR2 SYDVKM. Between the trimmed V and J ends, which lost 2 bases and 6 bases, there was a span of 11 bases. The CDR3 is 13 amino acids. The CDR3 region is CASSLPPRFEQYF. The CDR3 DNA sequence: TGTGCCAGCAGTTTACCCCCCCGGTTCGAGCAGTACTTC.

The CDR3 DNA follows: TGTGCCAGCAGCGTAGGAGGCGGCGTCCTCTCCTACGAGCAGTACTTC. Translated, it gives CASSVGGGVLSYEQYF. The gene calls are TRBV9 and TRBJ2-7; D remains ambiguous. This CDR3 has 16 residues. The germline V gene encodes CDR1 SGDLS and CDR2 YYNGEE. Trimming cost V 0 bases and J 0 bases, with 13 bases left between them.

About this clone itself: A junction end diverges from the germline sequence, so it may reflect a read error. This chain uses TRBV7-9 with TRBJ2-5; a possible D gene is TRBD1 (5 bases). In germline, CDR1 is SEHNR, CDR2 FQNEAQ (reference sequence). The CDR3 has 16 amino acids. The CDR3 region is CASSPLGQGRREAQYF. CDR3 bases: TGTGCCAGCAGCCCCCTGGGGCAGGGTCGAAGAGAGGCCCAGTACTTC.

The chain has TRBV9 and TRBJ2-7; tentatively, D is TRBD2 (5 bases). This CDR3 has 13 amino acids. Trimming left V 3 bases short and J 1 base short, with 8 bases between. CDR1 and CDR2 from the germline V gene are SGDLS and YYNGEE. CDR3 DNA sequence: TGTGCCAGCAGCGCGAGGGAATCCTACGAGCAGTACTTC. This codes for CASSARESYEQYF.

Comment on this clone: This sample also contains other DNA sequences that code for the same CDR3. CDR3: CASSLDSYGYTF. The CDR3 DNA is TGTGCCAGCAGCTTAGATTCGTATGGCTACACCTTC. The V gene is TRBV11-2, the J gene TRBJ1-2, with D unresolved. Germline assignment: CDR1 SGHAT and CDR2 FQNNGV. The CDR3 length is 12 residues. V lost 0 bases and J lost 5, with 4 bases in between.

The chain combines TRBV19 with TRBJ2-1; 11 nucleotides line up with TRBD1. The germline CDR1 and CDR2 sequences are LNHDA and SQIVND (reference sequence). The CDR3 loop spans 19 amino acids. The junction had 17 bases not matched to a gene; V was cut back by 7 bases and J by 3 bases. CDR3 protein: CASKGQGQGVLGYYNEQFF. The CDR3 region has the DNA TGTGCCAGTAAAGGGCAGGGACAGGGGGTTTTAGGGTACTACAATGAGCAGTTCTTC.

The CDR3 loop is CASSESGFIKPQHF. For the CDR3, the DNA is TGTGCCAGCAGTGAATCGGGGTTCATCAAACCCCAGCATTTT. The chain uses TRBV25-1 and TRBJ1-5; D unclear. This CDR3 region has 14 residues. The V gene lost 1 base and the J gene lost 10 bases, with 14 bases spanning the gap. From germline, CDR1 is MGHDK and CDR2 SYGVNS.

The chain has TRBV2 and TRBJ1-2, with D possibly matching TRBD1 (6 bases). This CDR3 region has 13 residues. V lost 7 bases and J 8 bases, leaving 17 bases between the germline ends. CDR1 is SNHLY, CDR2 FYNNEI, per germline. The CDR3 DNA reads as TGTGCCAGCACCGGCAGGGGTTTGGGCGGCTACACCTTC. Residues: CASTGRGLGGYTF.

The gene calls are TRBV27 and TRBJ1-5, with D perhaps matching TRBD1 (6 bases). The germline V and J ends were trimmed by 6 bases and 4 bases, with 16 bases remaining between them. The CDR3 runs 15 residues. The germline V gene encodes CDR1 MNHEY and CDR2 SMNVEV (reference sequence). Written as DNA, the CDR3 is TGTGCCAGCAGCCGCTCCGGGGACACTAATCAGCCCCAGCATTTT. Translation gives CASSRSGDTNQPQHF.

The chain recombines TRBV21-1 with TRBJ2-2; TRBD2, the D gene given by the table, was not confirmed from the DNA. TRBV21-1 constitutes a pseudogene. The CDR3 totals 20 residues. The CDR3 DNA is TGTGCCAGCGGAGAGGATTCGGGGACTAGCGGGGAACCGAACACCGGGGAGCTGTTTTTT. Translating gives CASGEDSGTSGEPNTGELFF.